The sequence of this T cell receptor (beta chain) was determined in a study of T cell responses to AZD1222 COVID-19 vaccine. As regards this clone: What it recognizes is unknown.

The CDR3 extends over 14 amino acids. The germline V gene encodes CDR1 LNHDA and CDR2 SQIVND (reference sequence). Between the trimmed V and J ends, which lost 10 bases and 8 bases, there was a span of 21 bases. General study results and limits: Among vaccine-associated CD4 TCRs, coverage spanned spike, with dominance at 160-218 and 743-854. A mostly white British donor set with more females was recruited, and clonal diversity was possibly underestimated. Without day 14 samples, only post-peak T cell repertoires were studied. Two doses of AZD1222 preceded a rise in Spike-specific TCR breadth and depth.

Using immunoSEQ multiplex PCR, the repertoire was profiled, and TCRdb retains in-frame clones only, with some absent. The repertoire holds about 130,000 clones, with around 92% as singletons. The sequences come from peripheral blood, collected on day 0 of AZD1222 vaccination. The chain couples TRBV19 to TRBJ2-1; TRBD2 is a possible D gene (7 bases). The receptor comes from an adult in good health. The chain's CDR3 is CAISRGQGMDEQFF. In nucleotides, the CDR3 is TGTGCCATCTCGCGGGGGCAGGGAATGGATGAGCAGTTCTTC.